This note documents a single T cell receptor (beta chain) sequence. One end of the junction does not line up with germline, which may come from a read error. These data are taken from a study of blood T cells in healthy people across ages. This CDR3 has 15 residues. The germline CDR1 and CDR2 sequences are SEHNR and FQNEAQ (reference sequence). PCR was performed a second time for about 6 to 12 cycles using a sample-barcoded 5' primer and a J-beta primer mix. MiXCR was run by TCRdb on the 5' RACE reads, yielding one entry per CDR3 protein. Of approximately 1.5 million distinct CDR3 sequences in the sample, 35% to 45% were seen once.

The TCR comes from a woman aged 18-29 years in good health. The chain has TRBV7-9 and TRBJ2-3; TRBD2 matches at 9 bases. Material: blood. This CDR3 reads CAGSLVAGDADTQYF. CDR3 nucleotide sequence: TGTGCCGGCAGCTTAGTAGCGGGAGACGCAGATACGCAGTATTTT.